This T cell receptor beta chain was captured by sequencing in a study of T-cell memory formation after mild COVID-19. Each CDR3 protein is one row after TCRdb ran MiXCR on the 5' RACE reads. The table lists around 450,000 distinct CDR3 sequences, around 20% of them singletons, with 7.5% to 9.5% in the top ten. This clonotype was found a few times. There are 16 residues in the CDR3. J lost 7 bases, V lost 0 bases, and 4 bases had no gene match. CDR1 is SGHAT, CDR2 FQNNGV, per germline. V usage is TRBV11-2 and J usage is TRBJ2-1, with 12 bases identical to TRBD2. This TCR was recovered from an adult woman who had mild COVID-19 (a few samples of this study predate the infection). Cell type and time point are not known. Sequenced sample: PBMCs or a T cell subset sorted from them (not recorded which). The CDR3 is CASSLDLAGGMNEQFF. Written as DNA, the CDR3 is TGTGCCAGCAGCTTAGATCTAGCGGGGGGGATGAATGAGCAGTTCTTC.